This T cell receptor (beta chain) was documented in a study of shared clonotypes between healthy human individuals. Measured with immunoSEQ multiplex PCR; TCRdb has only the in-frame clones, and not every one. The sample lists about 1 million clones; around 76% were seen once. Comment on this clone: This sample includes further DNA sequences coding for the same CDR3.

V gave up 4 bases and J gave up 7 bases, with 8 bases separating them. Per the germline V gene, CDR1 is SNHLY and CDR2 is FYNNEI. CDR3 size: 12 residues. Naive CD45RA+ and memory CD45RA-negative subsets were split from CD4+ cells. Sequencing input: memory CD4+ T cells sorted from blood. Subset denoted: CD45RA-negative fraction. The gene calls are TRBV2 and TRBJ2-1, with a possible D match to TRBD2 (5 bases). The sequence was collected from a man younger than 30 in good health. The CDR3 spells CASSGEGNEQFF. The CDR3 coding sequence is TGTGCCAGCAGTGGAGAGGGTAATGAGCAGTTCTTC.